The present entry profiles one TCR beta chain with its context. Its specificity is unknown. One junction end does not reproduce the germline sequence, and a read error may be involved. The source of the sample is a study of blood T cells in healthy people across ages. The CDR3 contains 15 residues. Germline V lookup: CDR1 SGHTA, CDR2 FQGNSA. Study-wide results and caveats: There was a strong correlation between TCR beta diversity and naive T cell percentage.

A second about 7 to 12 cycle PCR used barcoded and J-beta primers. TCRdb recomputed calls from the 5' RACE reads with MiXCR, one row per CDR3 protein. Found here are some 1,800,000 distinct CDR3 sequences, roughly 43% of them singletons; the top ten hold about 23%. The TCR originated in a human donor in good health. V is TRBV7-2 and J is TRBJ2-1, with 9 bases identical to TRBD1. Sequenced material: blood. Here the CDR3 reads CASSFTGGLSNERFF. The CDR3 DNA follows: TGTGCCAGCAGCTTCACAGGGGGCTTATCCAATGAGCGGTTCTTC.